Reported below is one TCR beta chain. Its target is unknown. The data belong to a study of T cell responses to AZD1222 COVID-19 vaccine. Broader study findings: Most donors were white British, females outnumbered males, and clonal diversity was possibly underestimated. Spike-specific TCR breadth and depth went up after people got two AZD1222 doses. Repertoires in all cases were sampled only once the peak T cell response had passed. The CD4 TCRs associated with vaccination extended across spike and predominated at 160-218 and 743-854.

Assay: immunoSEQ multiplex PCR; the TCRdb copy retains only in-frame clones and omits some. Seen here are 100,000 or so clones, more than 75% observed once, and the top ten hold about 2.7%. The CDR3 sequence is 13 residues long. Germline V gives CDR1 SGHTS, CDR2 YDEGEE. V dropped 0 bases and J dropped 8 bases, with 11 bases sitting between them. The material sequenced was peripheral blood, taken on day 0 of AZD1222 vaccination. V gene TRBV5-8 combines with J gene TRBJ1-2; D is uncertain. The sequence came from an adult in good health. DNA of the CDR3: TGTGCCAGCAGCTTGGAGGGCTGGCGAGGCTACACCTTC. Translation: CASSLEGWRGYTF.